These 14 T cell receptor beta chains were all obtained from the same sample, sequenced in a study of T-cell memory formation after mild COVID-19. MiXCR, run by TCRdb on the 5' RACE reads, gives a single entry per CDR3 protein. The sample holds about 470,000 distinct CDR3 sequences, 20% to 25% seen once. Sequencing input: PBMCs or a T cell subset sorted from them (not recorded which). The receptors derive from an adult woman who had mild COVID-19 (a few samples of this study predate the infection). Cell type and time point are not known.

This clonotype came up a few times. V usage is TRBV15 and J usage is TRBJ2-7, with unresolved D. CDR3 length: 12 amino acids. Trimming removed 0 bases from V and 7 bases from J, with 7 bases in between. CDR1 is LNHNV, CDR2 YYDKDF, per germline (reference sequence). The CDR3 coding sequence is TGTGCCACCAGCAGAGATCAAGGGGAGCAGTACTTC. As protein: CATSRDQGEQYF. Full variable domain (outside the CDR3, taken from reference TRBV15 and TRBJ2-7): DAMVIQNPRYQVTQFGKPVTLSCSQTLNHNVMYWYQQKSSQAPKLLFHYYDKDFNNEADTPDNFQSRRPNTSFCFLDIRSPGLGDTAMYLCATSRDQGEQYFGPGTRLTVT.

J is TRBJ1-6 and V is TRBV14, with D hard to call. From germline, CDR1 is SGHDN and CDR2 FVKESK. V shed 0 bases and J shed 7 bases, with 7 bases lying between them. The CDR3 contains 14 residues. In DNA, the CDR3 is TGTGCCAGCAGCCAAGAAACGGGCAATTCACCCCTCCACTTT. This translates into CASSQETGNSPLHF.

The table lists this clonotype with a few counts. J is TRBJ2-1 and V is TRBV5-5; no firm D call. CDR3 length: 12 residues. V gave up 3 bases and J gave up 7 bases, with 8 bases separating them. The germline V gene has CDR1 SGHKS and CDR2 YYEKEE (reference sequence). The CDR3 sequence is CASSYAFNEQFF. The CDR3 coding sequence is TGTGCCAGCAGCTACGCCTTTAATGAGCAGTTCTTC.

This clonotype was found a few times. This sequence joins TRBV7-9 and TRBJ1-6, with D perhaps matching TRBD1 (6 bases). Germline V gene sequence: CDR1 SEHNR, CDR2 FQNEAQ (reference sequence). The V end lost 5 bases, the J end lost 7 bases, and 15 bases lay between the germline ends. This CDR3 spans 15 amino acids. The CDR3 spells CASSKEVGGNSPLHF. Written as DNA, the CDR3 is TGTGCCAGCAGCAAAGAGGTAGGGGGGAATTCACCCCTCCACTTT. Combining the CDR3 with reference TRBV7-9 and TRBJ1-6 gives the whole variable domain DTGVSQNPRHKITKRGQNVTFRCDPISEHNRLYWYRQTLGQGPEFLTYFQNEAQLEKSRLLSDRFSAERPKGSFSTLEIQRTEQGDSAMYLCASSKEVGGNSPLHFGNGTRLTVT.

The table lists this clonotype with a few counts. The rearrangement uses TRBV4-1 and TRBJ1-1, with a tentative D call TRBD1 (6 bases). CDR1 and CDR2 from the germline V gene are MGHRA and YSYEKL. Trimming stripped 0 bases from V and 7 bases from J, with 15 bases between. This CDR3 contains 15 residues. In DNA, the CDR3 is TGCGCCAGCAGCCAAGATACGGCGGGGGCAGGTGAAGCTTTCTTT. Protein product: CASSQDTAGAGEAFF.

The chain joins TRBV18 to TRBJ2-1, with D possibly TRBD2 on 6 matching bases. V lost 6 bases and J lost 1, with 16 bases in between. Germline CDR1 reads KGHSH; CDR2 reads LQKENI. The CDR3 sequence is 16 residues long. CDR3 loop: CASSRDSLPSYNEQFF. The CDR3 DNA is TGTGCCAGCTCCCGGGACTCTCTACCTTCCTACAATGAGCAGTTCTTC.

V and J are TRBV12-3 or TRBV12-4 and TRBJ2-1, with D tentatively TRBD2 (5 bases). Trimming left V 8 bases short and J 9 bases short, with 23 bases between. CDR3 length: 15 amino acids. The CDR3 here is CASRHSGLTFGEQFF. The CDR3 DNA reads as TGTGCCAGCCGTCACAGCGGACTCACCTTTGGTGAGCAGTTCTTC.

The chain has TRBV12-3 or TRBV12-4 and TRBJ2-7; possibly TRBD1 for D (5 bases). Trimming took off 6 bases at V and 3 bases at J, with 15 bases between the two ends. CDR3 size: 14 residues. The CDR3 protein is CASSDSNILYEQYF. CDR3 nucleotide sequence: TGTGCCAGCAGCGACAGCAACATCCTCTACGAGCAGTACTTC.

CDR3 in amino acids: CASSLVPGKAFF. The CDR3 nucleotides read TGTGCCAGCAGTTTAGTACCGGGGAAAGCTTTCTTT. The chain employs TRBV12-3 or TRBV12-4 and TRBJ1-1; D is uncertain. The CDR3 totals 12 residues. Trimming shortened V by 1 base and J by 9 bases, and 9 bases separated the two germline ends.

This chain connects TRBV4-1 to TRBJ2-7; tentatively, D is TRBD1 (5 bases). The CDR3 totals 12 residues. V was cut by 0 bases and J by 12 bases, with 12 bases left in between. From germline, CDR1 is MGHRA and CDR2 YSYEKL. CDR3 coding DNA: TGCGCCAGCAGCCAAGAAGGGGCGCGTCTGTACTTC. This sequence encodes CASSQEGARLYF.

The rearrangement links TRBV5-5 to TRBJ2-7, with TRBD2 identical over 9 bases. This CDR3 is 15 amino acids long. The germline CDR1 and CDR2 sequences are SGHKS and YYEKEE (reference sequence). J gave up 5 bases and V 5 bases, and 11 bases lay outside the gene matches. The CDR3, as DNA: TGTGCCAGCAGTTCCCTCGGGACTAGCTATCACGAGCAGTACTTC. Translation gives CASSSLGTSYHEQYF.

This clonotype was found a few times. The J gene is TRBJ2-1, the V gene TRBV5-4, with D possibly TRBD2 on 5 matching bases. Trimming cost V 0 bases and J 14 bases, with 15 bases left between them. This CDR3 spans 13 amino acids. Germline V lookup: CDR1 SGHNT, CDR2 YYREEE (reference sequence). CDR3 in DNA: TGTGCCAGCAGCTTGGACCGAGGTTCCGGGGAGTTCTTC. As protein: CASSLDRGSGEFF.

The J gene is TRBJ2-1, the V gene TRBV3-1; TRBD2 matches 8 bases. This CDR3 has 14 residues. The junction had 7 bases not matched to a gene; V was cut back by 5 bases and J by 7 bases. Germline CDR1 and CDR2: LGHDT and YNNKEL (reference sequence). The CDR3 coding sequence is TGTGCCAGCAGCTCGGGACTAGAGCGGAATGAGCAGTTCTTC. It is translated as CASSSGLERNEQFF.

Written as DNA, the CDR3 is TGTGCCAGCAGCTTAGTTCGGCTAGCGGGTACCCAAGAGACCCAGTACTTC. As protein: CASSLVRLAGTQETQYF. V and J are TRBV7-2 and TRBJ2-5; 8 bases line up with TRBD2. CDR1 is SGHTA and CDR2 is FQGNSA in the germline V gene. The CDR3 runs to 17 residues. Trimming removed 1 base from V and 1 base from J; junction bases left unmatched: 8.